The 21 T cell receptor beta chains listed next were all sequenced from one sample in a study of T cell changes during pregnancy in multiple sclerosis. Using immunoSEQ multiplex PCR, the repertoire was profiled, and TCRdb retains in-frame clones only, with some absent. The sample yields roughly 40,000 clones, about 90% seen once. Sequenced here: CD4+ T cells from peripheral blood mononuclear cells, sampled before pregnancy. These receptors were collected from a female donor with multiple sclerosis, enrolled in a pregnancy study.

The chain recombines TRBV25-1 with TRBJ2-5; D not resolved. V dropped 3 bases and J dropped 1 base, with 9 bases sitting between them. Per the germline V gene, CDR1 is MGHDK and CDR2 is SYGVNS. The CDR3 consists of 14 residues. The DNA for the CDR3 is TGTGCCAGCAGTGATGCGGTATTCCAAGAGACCCAGTACTTC. Its protein is CASSDAVFQETQYF. Complete variable domain (other parts from reference TRBV25-1 and TRBJ2-5): EADIYQTPRYLVIGTGKKITLECSQTMGHDKMYWYQQDPGMELHLIHYSYGVNSTEKGDLSSESTVSRIRTEHFPLTLESARPSHTSQYLCASSDAVFQETQYFGPGTRLLVL.

This clone was recorded once. This chain links TRBV12-5 with TRBJ2-3; D remains unclear. From germline, CDR1 is LGHNT and CDR2 FRNRAP. Trimming took 5 bases from V and 2 from J, leaving 14 bases between them. This CDR3 contains 15 residues. The CDR3 region is CASGATTDLTDTQYF. The CDR3 DNA is TGTGCTAGTGGTGCAACCACAGACCTCACAGATACGCAGTATTTT.

V is TRBV30 and J is TRBJ1-2, with a weak D call TRBD1 (6 bases). Trimming shortened V by 4 bases and J by 1 base, and 10 bases separated the two germline ends. The CDR3 covers 13 residues. Germline CDR1 is GTSNPN and CDR2 is SVGIG (reference sequence). This CDR3 is CAWKRTDNYGYTF. The CDR3, as DNA: TGTGCCTGGAAGAGGACAGATAACTATGGCTACACCTTC. The full variable domain, rest sourced from reference TRBV30 and TRBJ1-2, is SQTIHQWPATLVQPVGSPLSLECTVEGTSNPNLYWYRQAAGRGLQLLFYSVGIGQISSEVPQNLSASRPQDRQFILSSKKLLLSDSGFYLCAWKRTDNYGYTFGSGTRLTVV.

V gene TRBV7-3 combines with J gene TRBJ2-1, with D unresolved. V shed 3 bases and J shed 5 bases, with 11 bases lying between them. Germline CDR1 reads SGHTA; CDR2 reads FQGTGA. The CDR3 has 14 amino acids. The CDR3 DNA is TGTGCCAGCAGCTTCAGCACAGCCAACAATGAGCAGTTCTTC. As protein: CASSFSTANNEQFF.

This chain uses TRBV5-1 with TRBJ2-1; D may be TRBD2 (5 bases). The germline V and J ends were trimmed by 4 bases and 4 bases, with 15 bases remaining between them. Germline CDR1 and CDR2: SGHRS and YFSETQ. CDR3 length equals 15 residues. DNA for the CDR3: TGCGCCAGCAGCCGGACGGACTCCAGTTACAATGAGCAGTTCTTC. Its protein is CASSRTDSSYNEQFF.

The rearrangement uses TRBV6-5 and TRBJ2-2; possibly TRBD2 for D (7 bases). The CDR3 covers 16 residues. The germline CDR1 and CDR2 sequences are MNHEY and SVGAGI. The V end lost 2 bases, the J end lost 5 bases, and 15 bases lay between the germline ends. The CDR3 DNA sequence: TGTGCCAGCAGTTACGGCGGGGGCCTAGAAACCGGGGAGCTGTTTTTT. Translation gives CASSYGGGLETGELFF.

V usage is TRBV4-3 and J usage is TRBJ1-2, with 11 bases that match TRBD1. Looked up from germline, CDR1 is LGHNA and CDR2 is YSLEER. The CDR3 is 20 residues long. J was trimmed by 5 bases and V by 0 bases; bases with no gene match: 17. The CDR3 is CASSQDHLGQGAVLGYGYTF. The CDR3 DNA reads TGCGCCAGCAGCCAAGATCACCTCGGACAGGGGGCGGTCCTTGGGTATGGCTACACCTTC.

CDR3 DNA: TGTGCCAGCTCACCCGTGGGACAGGGAGACACTGAAGCTTTCTTT. Protein: CASSPVGQGDTEAFF. The chain employs TRBV18 and TRBJ1-1, with TRBD1 matching 9 bases. The V gene's germline CDR1 is KGHSH and CDR2 LQKENI. This CDR3 region has 15 residues. V shed 3 bases and J 3 bases; nucleotides not matched to a gene: 5.

In nucleotides, the CDR3 is TGTGCCAGCAGCGTAGGGAGCCCCGGTAGGGGGAATGAGCAGTTCTTC. Translating gives CASSVGSPGRGNEQFF. The chain couples TRBV9 to TRBJ2-1, with D maybe TRBD1 (6 bases). V was clipped by 0 bases and J by 7 bases, with 17 bases between them. Germline loops: CDR1 SGDLS, CDR2 YYNGEE. CDR3 length equals 16 residues.

The chain has TRBV11-2 and TRBJ1-2; D perhaps matches TRBD1 (5 bases). CDR1 is SGHAT and CDR2 is FQNNGV in the germline V gene. V was cut by 0 bases and J by 6 bases, with 14 bases left in between. The CDR3 is 15 amino acids. The CDR3 DNA sequence: TGTGCCAGCAGCTTAGACAACAGGCCCTTTAATGGCTACACCTTC. Translating gives CASSLDNRPFNGYTF.

The count of this clone is one. The chain joins TRBV6-1 to TRBJ1-6; 7 nucleotides agree with TRBD1. The junction had 5 bases not matched to a gene; V was cut back by 6 bases and J by 3 bases. The CDR3 extends over 15 amino acids. CDR1 is MNHNS, CDR2 SASEGT, per germline. CDR3 DNA: TGTGCCAGCAGGGGGGGACAGAGCTATAATTCACCCCTCCACTTT. It specifies CASRGGQSYNSPLHF.

The rearrangement links TRBV7-8 to TRBJ1-2; D remains ambiguous. The CDR3 is 13 residues long. Germline V gene data show CDR1 as SGHVS and CDR2 as FQNEAQ. The V end was cut by 1 base, the J end by 2 bases, with 5 bases between. CDR3 amino acids: CASSLGQNYGYTF. CDR3 DNA sequence: TGTGCCAGCAGCTTAGGGCAGAACTATGGCTACACCTTC.

The rearrangement joins TRBV7-9 to TRBJ1-1, with D uncertain. CDR1 is SEHNR, CDR2 FQNEAQ, per germline (reference sequence). The V end was cut by 6 bases, the J end by 4 bases, with 18 bases between. CDR3 length equals 15 residues. CDR3 sequence: CASRKSTGRGTEAFF. In DNA, the CDR3 is TGTGCCAGCAGAAAATCGACGGGTCGGGGCACTGAAGCTTTCTTT. The variable domain in full, completed from reference TRBV7-9 and TRBJ1-1, reads DTGVSQNPRHKITKRGQNVTFRCDPISEHNRLYWYRQTLGQGPEFLTYFQNEAQLEKSRLLSDRFSAERPKGSFSTLEIQRTEQGDSAMYLCASRKSTGRGTEAFFGQGTRLTVV.

The chain has TRBV28 and TRBJ2-3; possible D gene TRBD2, 7 bases. Deletions cut 5 bases from V and 3 bases from J, with 12 bases between. Germline CDR1 reads MDHEN; CDR2 reads SYDVKM. CDR3 length equals 14 residues. The CDR3 DNA reads as TGTGCCAGCAGTCCGGGGGGCATTACAGATACGCAGTATTTT. Amino acid sequence: CASSPGGITDTQYF.

In DNA, the CDR3 is TGCAGCGCCCAGGGACAAACCAACACCGGGGAGCTGTTTTTT. It is translated as CSAQGQTNTGELFF. The chain combines TRBV29-1 with TRBJ2-2; D might be TRBD1 (6 bases). Trimming shortened V by 7 bases and J by 2 bases, and 14 bases separated the two germline ends. This CDR3 has 14 residues. Germline V gene lookup returns CDR1 SQVTM and CDR2 ANQGSEA.

The chain is built from TRBV7-3 and TRBJ2-2, with TRBD2 matching over 8 bases. Per the germline V gene, CDR1 is SGHTA and CDR2 is FQGTGA. Trimming cost V 8 bases and J 0 bases; bases outside gene matches: 5. The CDR3 sequence is 15 residues long. The CDR3 region has the DNA TGTGCCAGCTGCCGGGGGGGAGCGAACACCGGGGAGCTGTTTTTT. Its protein product is CASCRGGANTGELFF.

This clone was detected once. The CDR3 sequence is CASSLLQGTEAFF. The DNA for the CDR3 is TGTGCCAGTAGTTTGCTTCAGGGGACTGAAGCTTTCTTT. The chain joins TRBV19 to TRBJ1-1; perhaps TRBD1 as D (6 bases). The V gene's germline CDR1 is LNHDA and CDR2 SQIVND (reference sequence). Trimming shortened V by 5 bases and J by 5 bases, and 12 bases separated the two germline ends. This CDR3 region has 13 residues.

The rearrangement joins TRBV7-8 to TRBJ1-5, with 9 bases matching TRBD1. CDR3 size: 14 residues. V shed 4 bases and J 6 bases; nucleotides not matched to a gene: 4. Germline CDR1 reads SGHVS; CDR2 reads FQNEAQ. The CDR3 spells CASSSGTGRQPQHF. The CDR3, as DNA: TGTGCCAGCAGCTCCGGGACAGGGCGTCAGCCCCAGCATTTT.

This clone has more than one count but fewer than ten. This chain links TRBV4-1 with TRBJ2-4; D unresolved. CDR1 is MGHRA, CDR2 YSYEKL, per germline. With 2 bases removed from V and 3 bases from J, the gap between germline ends came to 8 bases. The CDR3 loop spans 14 amino acids. The CDR3, as DNA: TGCGCCAGCAGCCAACTAGTCGGCAAAAACATTCAGTACTTC. Translated: CASSQLVGKNIQYF.

The J gene is TRBJ1-5, the V gene TRBV19, with D tentatively TRBD1 (6 bases). The CDR3 has 13 amino acids. Germline CDR1 and CDR2: LNHDA and SQIVND (reference sequence). The V end lost 5 bases, the J end lost 6 bases, and 11 bases lay between the germline ends. CDR3 amino acids: CASSPQGGQPQHF. The CDR3 DNA sequence: TGTGCCAGTAGTCCACAGGGCGGTCAGCCCCAGCATTTT.

The chain carries TRBV6-5 and TRBJ1-6; D gene ambiguous. CDR3 size: 15 residues. Germline V gene data show CDR1 as MNHEY and CDR2 as SVGAGI. Trimming took off 8 bases at V and 0 bases at J, with 11 bases between the two ends. CDR3 in amino acids: CASGLRSSYNSPLHF. The CDR3 DNA is TGTGCCAGCGGACTGCGGAGCTCCTATAATTCACCCCTCCACTTT.